Listed below are T cell receptor beta chains from one sample, sequenced in a study of lung T cells in sarcoidosis with Löfgren's syndrome. One entry per CDR3 protein, called by TCRdb with MiXCR from the reads. The sample consists of roughly 20,000 distinct CDR3 sequences, less than 25% of them appearing once. Sequenced: CD4+ T cells from PBMCs. The receptors come from a human donor with sarcoidosis (Löfgren's syndrome or another form), or a control subject (not recorded which). The CDR3 runs from the conserved cysteine through the conserved F or W. The D gene is left open where the match is weak. The listing skips clone size in some rows; elsewhere it reads once, few, many or a size class.

length	size	V	J	D	DNA	CDR3
15	medium-sized	TRBV6-2/TRBV6-3	TRBJ2-3	TRBD2	TGTGCCAGCAGTTACGGGCGGGGGATCACAGATACGCAGTATTTT	CASSYGRGITDTQYF
14	many	TRBV28	TRBJ1-1	TRBD1	TGTGCCAGCAGTCGCCAAACAGGGGGCGCCTCAGCTTTCTTT	CASSRQTGGASAFF
13	medium-sized	TRBV27	TRBJ2-1	TRBD2	TGTGCCAGCAGTTGGACTAGCGCCAATGAGCAGTTCTTC	CASSWTSANEQFF
15	few	TRBV4-3	TRBJ2-1	NA	TGCGCCAGCAGCCAAGACAGGGCATCCTACAATGAGCAGTTCTTC	CASSQDRASYNEQFF
15	many	TRBV11-3	TRBJ1-1	NA	TGTGCCAGCAGCTCCGGGGGGGGGACCAACACTGAAGCTTTCTTT	CASSSGGGTNTEAFF
15	many	TRBV28	TRBJ2-7	NA	TGTGCCAGCAGCCCCCCGGGCCTAGGAACCTACGAGCAGTACTTC	CASSPPGLGTYEQYF
12	many	TRBV10-3	TRBJ2-7	TRBD1	TGTGCCATGGGGACAGCTTCCTACGAGCAGTACTTC	CAMGTASYEQYF
11	many	TRBV29-1	TRBJ1-1	NA	TGCAGCGTTGGGCAGGGCGTAGCGGCTTTCTTT	CSVGQGVAAFF
14	medium-sized	TRBV27	TRBJ1-2	NA	TGTGCCAGCAGTTTCCGCGGATTGAACTATGGCTACACCTTC	CASSFRGLNYGYTF
14	NA	TRBV6-2/TRBV6-3	TRBJ1-1	NA	TGTGCCAGCAGTTACCCACGGCGTGACATTGAAGCTTTCTTT	CASSYPRRDIEAFF
14	many	TRBV20-1	TRBJ2-1	NA	TGCAGTGCTAGCACGGACAGAGGATCGTCTGAGCAGTTCTTC	CSASTDRGSSEQFF
15	many	TRBV3-1	TRBJ1-2	TRBD1	TGTGCCAGCAGTGCACTAGGGGGCTTACACTATGGCTACACCTTC	CASSALGGLHYGYTF
16	many	TRBV2	TRBJ2-1	NA	TGTGCCAGCAGTGAAGAAATCAGGTACTCCTACAATGAGCAGTTCTTC	CASSEEIRYSYNEQFF
13	many	TRBV28	TRBJ1-1	NA	TGTGCCAGCAGTTTATCCCGCCTGGGGGAAGCTTTCTTT	CASSLSRLGEAFF
15	few	TRBV19	TRBJ2-7	NA	TGTGCCAGTAGCCACCCCCGTAGGGGAGGTGGCGAGCAGTACTTC	CASSHPRRGGGEQYF
15	many	TRBV10-2	TRBJ2-1	TRBD2	TGCGCCAGCAGTGTTATAAGCGGGAGGTCCCATGAGCAGTTCTTC	CASSVISGRSHEQFF